This T cell receptor (beta chain) emerged from a study of cytomegalovirus exposure and HLA in healthy donors (dated by TCRdb to about 2017). For the study in its entirety: In an earlier analysis of under 600 of the donors, about 270 Gb of sequence data and 100 million or so unique TCR beta sequences from about 179 million T cells were reported. Besides the first cohort of some 670 subjects, a separate validation cohort made up of roughly 120 different subjects was used. Alongside the repertoire data, information on donor age, sex, ethnicity and CMV serostatus was compiled. The study combined high-throughput TCR immunosequencing, statistical association of individual TCRs with disease status, and machine learning to predict cytomegalovirus infection status. Typing coverage varied by locus: roughly 629-630 donors for A, B, C, DRB1 and DQB1; roughly 510 for DQA1; over 600 for DPA1; around 490 for DPB1. Of the approximately 400 genotyped donors, 81% fell in the genetic ancestry cluster associated with self-reported Caucasian donors. A later analysis re-examined previously published TCR beta repertoires from just over 650 donors and added high-resolution HLA genotyping to investigate patterns of TCR occurrence. The aim of the study was to test whether cataloging public T cell receptors could identify signatures of past pathogen exposure. In an earlier analysis of 587 of the donors, high-throughput TCR beta sequencing was used to judge whether each TCR beta V gene segment behaved as functional or pseudogenic. The study profiled the T cell repertoires of 500 to 800 subjects by immunosequencing and related them to cytomegalovirus serostatus. On average, around 240,000 unique TCR beta nucleotide sequences were sequenced per donor among some 420 genotyped donors of the cohort, with 15% to 20% of those sequences being non-productive. An early release that covered about 600 HLA-typed donors contained about 290 gigabases of sequencing data and approximately 85 million unique TCR sequences. All discovery cohort repertoires had been generated using a single sequencing platform. About 5 DR-DQ haplotypes were handled as single units for association and clustering, since linkage in the cohort was strong. In a later genetic analysis, genome-wide SNP genotypes for about 60% of the 666 donors were used, and that subset was treated as a discovery cohort. Rather than using new phenotypic data, the later analysis identified candidate immune exposures from TCR beta sequences and from how often those sequences occurred across donors. Class I and class II HLA loci were covered by the typing at four-digit resolution.

Counted from cysteine to phenylalanine, this CDR3 has 19 amino acids. CDR3 DNA is the only sequence kept; it has 57 bases, read in frame from the first base. The germline V gene encodes CDR1 LNHDA and CDR2 SQIVND (reference sequence). Ends trimmed: V by 1 base, J by 0 bases; bases unmatched to a gene: 8. The investigation overall reported the following: This cohort had only TCR beta chains sequenced, and the lack of alpha or paired-chain data limited which features could be detected. The sequencing pipeline was judged likely to have produced a cluster of highly shared sequence variants as a technical artifact. About 17 rarely observed V segments, including chromosome 9 orphons, were excluded from the earlier analysis of about 610 of the donors because counts were too low. In both the original and validation cohorts, the classifier was reported to diagnose cytomegalovirus status with high specificity and sensitivity. A later genetic analysis associated a missense DCLRE1C variant with V-gene and J-gene trimming of TCR beta chains, and an independent cohort replicated the association. While some public TCRs were present in many individuals, most TCR sequences turned up only very rarely across donors. It was suggested by the authors that the approach could potentially be generalized to other disease states and immunological phenotypes. A further reported finding was that TCR beta sequences accurately predicted the HLA-A and HLA-B alleles for most subjects in the first cohort. Linkage disequilibrium might explain the correlated functional status among segregating V segments, but an unknown experimental factor could not be ruled out. A later analysis found that HLA-associated TCR beta chains were more clonally expanded and had lower generation probabilities than equally common non-associated chains. In a later analysis, several top co-occurrence clusters were reported to appear linked to parvovirus B19, influenza, CMV and Epstein-Barr virus. When HLA alleles, especially DR and DQ, strongly co-occurred, attributing TCR associations to individual alleles was difficult. In a later analysis, over 15,000 TCR beta sequences were associated with specific HLA alleles at a false discovery rate of 0.05. A later genetic analysis reported fewer N-insertions in productive TCRs among donors in an Asian-associated ancestry cluster than the approximately 670-donor mean. The study listed around 160 TCR beta chains as associated with cytomegalovirus. An earlier analysis of around 540 of the donors showed that most TCR beta V segments appeared in productive rearrangements either about 87% or about 30% of the time, which broadly matched IMGT annotations. Presence/absence analyses assumed roughly uniform sequencing depth across donors, an assumption that may not hold. The 87-base-pair reads could not distinguish some IMGT-functional V segments, including TRBV6-2 and TRBV6-3, so those segments were excluded. According to a later analysis, TCR association rates differed among HLA loci, with DRB1 alleles showing the most associated TCRs and HLA-C alleles showing the fewest. Most CMV-associated TCR beta chains appeared to be HLA-restricted in a later analysis, and the HLA associations seemed to be driven largely by CMV exposure. In vitro tests confirmed that a few of the cytomegalovirus-associated TCR beta chains recognize cytomegalovirus antigens. Because HLA typing was missing for some donors at each locus, association tests included only the typed subset. For the cohort, immune exposure information was limited to CMV serostatus.

This clone has only one observation. There is no known antigen for this receptor. No base quality values were provided; no much bigger clone lies one nucleotide off. The library was prepared using the immunoSEQ multiplex PCR assay. For the multiplex PCR, a mixture combining 60 forward primers for TCR Vbeta segments and 13 reverse primers for TCR Jbeta segments was used. Amplification of the CDR3 region of rearranged TCR beta genes was performed with a multiplex PCR assay on genomic DNA. Amplified TCR beta libraries were sequenced as 87-base-pair reads on the Illumina HiSeq System. Processing in the source paper ran as follows. In a later analysis, tens of millions of unique TCR beta chains were counted across the roughly 670 repertoires, and about 10 million of these chains were shared by at least two donors. Raw reads were error-corrected and collapsed into unique sequences with a nearest-neighbor algorithm that merged closely related sequences to remove PCR and sequencing errors. CDR3 sequences were aligned to IMGT reference sequences to assign V, D and J gene segments. For a sequence to be retained, a match of at least six nucleotides to both a V gene segment and a J gene segment was required. Rearrangements were called productive when the CDR3 lacked stop codons and stayed in frame with V and J; all others were non-productive. Following IMGT convention, CDR3 was defined as the stretch from the second conserved V-encoded cysteine up to the conserved J-encoded phenylalanine. The earlier analysis of about 590 of the donors excluded sequences that lacked an unambiguous match to a single V gene segment. An earlier analysis of under 750 of the donors called V segments functional above 56.7% productive rearrangements and segregating when the between-donor standard deviation exceeded 5%. To diagnose cytomegalovirus status from the catalog of TCR beta chain sequences, a statistical classification framework was built. V and J gene assignment, in a later analysis, came from comparing TCR nucleotide sequences with IMGT/GENE-DB human TR gene sequences. In a later analysis, CDR3 sequences and most-parsimonious VDJ recombination scenarios were assigned using the TCRdist pipeline. A later analysis defined each TCR beta chain by its CDR3 amino acid sequence plus V-gene family, and excluded reads lacking a unique V-gene family. A later analysis removed several hundred highly shared, low-generation-probability nucleotide sequences to deal with suspected cross-contamination and a sequencing artifact. For each public chain, a later analysis derived a clonal expansion index from normalized ranks of inferred template counts within each repertoire. In a later analysis, generation probabilities were computed with a VDJ recombination model fitted to out-of-frame rearrangements, and the resulting probabilities were checked against IGoR. Hypergeometric tests were used in a later analysis to score TCR-TCR, TCR-HLA and TCR-CMV co-occurrence, with a repertoire-size bias correction applied to the TCR pairs. To estimate false discovery rates, a later analysis permuted the HLA or CMV assignments 20 times. In a later analysis, co-occurring TCRs were grouped with DBSCAN, and TCRdist sequence similarity was added when clustering was performed within HLA-allele-positive subsets. For co-occurrence clustering, repertoires with fewer than 30,000 or more than 120,000 public chains were excluded, along with five repertoires with anomalous nucleotide sharing. TCRdb re-hosts the immuneACCESS table, in-frame sequences only. Its copies lack some clones; in the studies checked, an unresolved V gene accounts for under half of them, and the cause for the rest is not known. The V and J calls and clone size are taken from that table; D and trimming were inferred from the DNA. This sample has approximately 110,000 clones in its table, and 80% to 85% of those were observed once. Of the sample, 6% to 8% falls within the top ten clones.

The cohort was made up of roughly 670 healthy bone marrow donors. Cohort members were all nominally healthy when sampled, although unrecorded immune exposures were likely present. The donor tested CMV seropositive and was one of the 289 seropositive cohort members. A peripheral blood sample was provided by each donor, and peripheral blood mononuclear cells were used for TCR beta sequencing. The Qiagen DNeasy Blood Extraction Kit was used to extract genomic DNA from the blood cell samples. The sequenced material came from PBMCs. This sequence originates from a man aged 30 to 39 in good health and CMV-seropositive. This chain joins TRBV19 to TRBJ2-6, and 8 bases in between align with TRBD1. The sequenced DNA: TGTGCCAGTAGTATAGCTCTGACAGGGGCGAGCTCTGGGGCCAACGTCCTGACTTTC. Translation gives CASSIALTGASSGANVLTF.